The clone carrying this T cell receptor beta chain was counted ten times or more. Antigen unknown. The sample comes from a study of T cells in Graves' hyperthyroidism and ophthalmopathy. Between the trimmed V and J ends, which lost 3 bases and 1 base, there was a span of 9 bases. CDR3 length equals 13 residues. CDR1 is GTSNPN and CDR2 is SVGIG in the germline V gene (reference sequence). Study observations and caveats: Ophthalmopathy was model-predicted a median around seven months pre-onset.

Amplified TCR beta CDR3 regions came from RNA transcripts. The HTBI set primed first-round TCR CDR3 RT-PCR. Each CDR3 protein is one row after TCRdb ran MiXCR on the multiplex PCR reads. The data contain 360,000 or so distinct CDR3 sequences, 15% to 20% of them seen just once; the ten biggest clones take up roughly a sixth. Ophthalmopathy patients had Clinical Activity Score at least 3, NOSPECS grade at least 4, duration under 3 months. Investigators excluded patients with uncontrolled infection, other autoimmune disease, pregnancy or lactation. The sequencing sample was made of blood. The clonotype comes from a woman between 40 and 50 years old with Graves' ophthalmopathy. This chain links TRBV30 with TRBJ1-1; D call uncertain. CDR3 DNA: TGTGCCTGGAGGAATAGGGAGAACACTGAAGCTTTCTTT. Translating gives CAWRNRENTEAFF. Using reference TRBV30 and TRBJ1-1 for the parts outside the CDR3, the full variable domain is SQTIHQWPATLVQPVGSPLSLECTVEGTSNPNLYWYRQAAGRGLQLLFYSVGIGQISSEVPQNLSASRPQDRQFILSSKKLLLSDSGFYLCAWRNRENTEAFFGQGTRLTVV.